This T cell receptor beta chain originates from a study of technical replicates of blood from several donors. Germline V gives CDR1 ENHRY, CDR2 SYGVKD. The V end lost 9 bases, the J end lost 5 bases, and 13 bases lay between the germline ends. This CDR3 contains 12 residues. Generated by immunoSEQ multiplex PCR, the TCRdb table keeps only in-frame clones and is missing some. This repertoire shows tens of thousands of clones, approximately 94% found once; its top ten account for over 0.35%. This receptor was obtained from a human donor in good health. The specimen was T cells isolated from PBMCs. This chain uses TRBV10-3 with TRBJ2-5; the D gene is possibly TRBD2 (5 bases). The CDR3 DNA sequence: TGTGCCATAGGACGTGGGGAGGAGACCCAGTACTTC. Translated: CAIGRGEETQYF.